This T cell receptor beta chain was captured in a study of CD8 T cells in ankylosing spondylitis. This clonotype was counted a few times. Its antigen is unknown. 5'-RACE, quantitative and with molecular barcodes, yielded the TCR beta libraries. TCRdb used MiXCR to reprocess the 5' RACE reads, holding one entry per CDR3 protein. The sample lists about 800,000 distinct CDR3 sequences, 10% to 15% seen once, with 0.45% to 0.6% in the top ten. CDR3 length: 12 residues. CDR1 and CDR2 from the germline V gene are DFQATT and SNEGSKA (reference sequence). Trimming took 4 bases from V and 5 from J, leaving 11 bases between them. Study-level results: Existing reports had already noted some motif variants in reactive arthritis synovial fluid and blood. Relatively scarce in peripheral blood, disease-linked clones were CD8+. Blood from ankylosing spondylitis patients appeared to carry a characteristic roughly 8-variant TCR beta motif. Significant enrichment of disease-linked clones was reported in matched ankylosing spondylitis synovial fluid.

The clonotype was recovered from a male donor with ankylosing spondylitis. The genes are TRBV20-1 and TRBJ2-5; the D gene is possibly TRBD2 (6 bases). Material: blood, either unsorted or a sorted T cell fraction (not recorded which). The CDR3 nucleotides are TGCAGTGCTAAGGCAGGGAGGGAGACCCAGTACTTC. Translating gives CSAKAGRETQYF.